These 21 T cell receptor beta chains came from one sample sequenced in a study of T cell clonality in common variable immunodeficiency. Study outcomes and limitations: Common variable immunodeficiency TCR beta sequences reportedly had fewer deletions and N-nucleotide insertions.

Method: immunoSEQ multiplex PCR; TCRdb's copy keeps in-frame clones and lacks some. The sample yields 25,000 or so clones, without any singletons. No antigen has been assigned to these receptors. Sequencing input: peripheral blood mononuclear cells. The receptors originated from a human donor with common variable immunodeficiency.

This clone was observed a handful of times. The CDR3 end lies 3 residues beyond the end of the read and is filled in from the germline J gene. V gene TRBV7-9 combines with J gene TRBJ1-3; D is unresolved. This CDR3 has 14 amino acids. Trimming took off 4 bases at V and 1 base at J, with 8 bases between the two ends. From germline, CDR1 is SEHNR and CDR2 FQNEAQ (reference sequence). Partial CDR3 DNA: TGTGCCAGCAGCTCCCCGGGGTCTGGAAACACC. Protein product: CASSSPGSGNT. The CDR3, in full, reads CASSSPGSGNTIYF.

The sample holds many counts of this clone. The DNA read from the CDR3 is TGTGCCAGCTCAACACAGGGGCTGAACACTGAA. It translates to CASSTQGLNTE. The CDR3 as a whole reads CASSTQGLNTEAFF. This chain links TRBV18 with TRBJ1-1; 7 bases are a match to TRBD1. The read finishes 3 residues shy of the CDR3 end, and the germline J gene is used to complete it. The CDR3 covers 14 residues. From germline, CDR1 is KGHSH and CDR2 LQKENI. The trim removed 5 bases at V and 0 bases at J, leaving 3 bases unmatched.

Remarks on this clone: The read comes to an end 3 residues before the CDR3 does, leaving the germline J gene to fill in the end. This chain connects TRBV7-7 to TRBJ2-2; D is perhaps TRBD1 (6 bases). The CDR3 runs 15 residues. Germline CDR1 SSHAT, CDR2 FNYEAQ (reference sequence). Trimming removed 0 bases from V and 6 bases from J, with 11 bases in between. CDR3 in amino acids: CASSLAMNRAGELFF. Incomplete CDR3 DNA: TGTGCCAGCAGCTTAGCAATGAACAGGGCCGGGGAG. Combining the CDR3 with reference TRBV7-7 and TRBJ2-2 gives the whole variable domain GAGVSQSPRYKVTKRGQDVTLRCDPISSHATLYWYQQALGQGPEFLTYFNYEAQPDKSGLPSDRFSAERPEGSISTLTIQRTEQRDSAMYRCASSLAMNRAGELFFGEGSRLTVL.

This clone showed up just a few times. The read stops 3 residues short of the end of the CDR3; the missing end is completed from the germline J gene. The chain carries TRBV2 and TRBJ2-7; TRBD1 aligns across 7 bases. This CDR3 region has 13 residues. The germline V gene has CDR1 SNHLY and CDR2 FYNNEI. After removal of 6 bases from V and 3 bases from J, the junction contained 5 bases not matched to a gene. CDR3 amino acids: CASRRTGVYEQYF. The covered CDR3 bases are TGTGCCAGCAGGAGGACAGGCGTCTACGAG.

This clone was found many times. The missing CDR3 end, 3 residues past where the read stops, is filled in from the germline J gene. The chain combines TRBV7-2 with TRBJ1-5; the D is unclear. The V end was cut by 3 bases, the J end by 6 bases, with 6 bases between. The CDR3 runs 12 residues. Per germline, CDR1 SGHTA and CDR2 FQGNSA. CDR3 in amino acids: CASSFGVQPQHF. The sequenced CDR3 bases are TGTGCCAGCAGCTTCGGGGTTCAGCCC.

Details on this clone: The read halts 3 residues ahead of the CDR3 end, with the missing end drawn from the germline J gene. The chain carries TRBV30 and TRBJ1-4, with D uncertain. The V and J ends lost 1 base and 3 bases respectively, with 6 bases between them. Germline loops: CDR1 GTSNPN, CDR2 SVGIG (reference sequence). The CDR3 contains 13 residues. The CDR3 DNA, read in part, is TGTGCCTGGAGTGGGCTAGCTAATGAAAAA. Translated: CAWSGLANEK. The CDR3 in full is CAWSGLANEKLFF.

This clone has at least ten counts. The CDR3 is cut off 3 residues early in the read; its end comes from the germline J gene. The chain uses TRBV7-9 and TRBJ1-4; no reliable D call. Trimming removed 5 bases at V and 5 bases at J, with 12 bases between. CDR1 SEHNR and CDR2 FQNEAQ come from the germline V gene (reference sequence). CDR3 size: 14 residues. The CDR3: CASSVRGENEKLFF. CDR3 DNA (partial): TGTGCCAGCAGCGTCCGGGGTGAGAATGAAAAA.

This clone was picked up many times. The read finishes 3 residues shy of the CDR3 end, and the germline J gene is used to complete it. The chain carries TRBV7-3 and TRBJ2-3, with 10 bases fitting TRBD2. Trimming at V came to 2 bases and at J to 5 bases, leaving 10 bases not matched to a gene. Per the germline V gene, CDR1 is SGHTA and CDR2 is FQGTGA. The CDR3 spans 17 residues. The CDR3 spells CASSLSASGGLRDTQYF. The CDR3 bases that were read are TGTGCCAGCAGCTTATCGGCTAGCGGGGGTTTGAGAGATACG.

This clone was counted a few times. The CDR3 end is not reached by the read, which stops 3 residues before it; the germline J gene fills it in. The V gene is TRBV6-4, the J gene TRBJ1-3; possible D gene TRBD1, 6 bases. Trimming pared 2 bases from V and 4 bases from J, leaving 24 bases between. Germline values: CDR1 MRHNA, CDR2 SNTAGT. This CDR3 is built from 19 residues. Here the CDR3 reads CASSDALAQGVVLGNTIYF. Partial CDR3 DNA: TGTGCCAGCAGTGACGCCCTTGCACAGGGTGTGGTGTTAGGAAACACC.

This clone has only a few counts. The DNA ends 3 residues before the CDR3 does, and the rest of the CDR3 is filled in from the germline J gene. This chain uses TRBV10-2 with TRBJ2-7; no firm D call. Germline V CDR1 and CDR2: WSHSY, SAAADI. Trimming pared 3 bases from V and 0 bases from J, leaving 9 bases between. The CDR3 totals 14 residues. The CDR3 bases that were read are TGCGCCAGCAGTGACACGAGACACTCCTACGAG. Protein: CASSDTRHSYE. The full CDR3 protein reads CASSDTRHSYEQYF.

This clone was counted ten times or more. The CDR3 goes on 3 residues after the read ends, and that part is filled in from the germline J gene. The chain links TRBV29-1 to TRBJ2-1; 12 bases align to TRBD2. This CDR3 is built from 14 residues. CDR1 is SQVTM, CDR2 ANQGSEA, per germline. With V trimmed by 5 bases and J by 9 bases, 8 bases remained unmatched. The CDR3 spells CSVPTSGSLSEQFF. CDR3 bases read: TGCAGCGTTCCGACTAGCGGGAGCTTGAGTGAG.

This clone was picked up many times. The CDR3 end is not reached by the read, which stops 3 residues before it; the germline J gene fills it in. The chain couples TRBV5-1 to TRBJ1-4; D uncertain. V was pared by 0 bases and J by 0 bases, with 6 bases between. The germline V gene has CDR1 SGHRS and CDR2 YFSETQ. The CDR3 runs 15 residues. The CDR3 bases that were read are TGCGCCAGCAGCTTGGACGGTGCAACTAATGAAAAA. Translation gives CASSLDGATNEK. The full CDR3 reads CASSLDGATNEKLFF.

This clone showed up many times. The read terminates 3 residues ahead of where the CDR3 ends, so the germline J gene completes it. The chain combines TRBV7-7 with TRBJ2-3; a weak D match, TRBD2 (6 bases). Per the germline V gene, CDR1 is SSHAT and CDR2 is FNYEAQ (reference sequence). V lost 0 bases, J lost 1 base, and 11 bases lay in between. There are 16 residues in the CDR3. CDR3 protein: CASSLAGGPGTDTQYF. The sequenced CDR3 bases are TGTGCCAGCAGCTTAGCCGGAGGGCCGGGCACAGATACG.

This clone was found many times. The observed sequence ends 3 residues before the CDR3 terminus, with the missing tail filled in from the germline J gene. The V and J genes are TRBV20-1 and TRBJ2-1; 14 nucleotides line up with TRBD2. Germline CDR1 DFQATT, CDR2 SNEGSKA (reference sequence). The ends lost 2 bases at V and 9 bases at J; junction bases unmatched: 6. CDR3 length: 15 residues. Here the CDR3 reads CSARTGLAGGREQFF. The CDR3 DNA, read in part, is TGCAGTGCTAGAACCGGACTAGCGGGAGGACGTGAG.

This clone was found a few times. From the germline J gene comes the end of the CDR3, since the read stops 3 residues before it. V is TRBV20-1 and J is TRBJ1-5; 7 bases line up with TRBD1. V dropped 6 bases and J dropped 0; count of bases not matched to a gene: 8. CDR3 length equals 15 residues. Germline assignment: CDR1 DFQATT and CDR2 SNEGSKA (reference sequence). The CDR3 sequence is CSALQGIGSNQPQHF. The CDR3 DNA, read in part, is TGCAGTGCCCTACAGGGGATCGGTAGCAATCAGCCC.

This clone was found a few times. The read ends 3 residues early relative to the CDR3; the germline J gene fills the gap. V and J are TRBV20-1 and TRBJ2-5; TRBD2 agrees at 7 bases. Germline lookup yields CDR1 DFQATT and CDR2 SNEGSKA (reference sequence). CDR3 size: 13 residues. The V segment lost 6 bases and the J segment 4 bases; nucleotides outside the gene matches: 8. The CDR3 sequence is CSAPGLVGETQYF. The covered CDR3 bases are TGCAGTGCCCCAGGACTAGTCGGAGAGACC.

This clone occurred many times. The CDR3 goes on 3 residues after the read ends, and that part is filled in from the germline J gene. This chain links TRBV7-9 with TRBJ2-5, with D unresolved. Germline V gives CDR1 SEHNR, CDR2 FQNEAQ (reference sequence). The V and J ends lost 1 base and 1 base respectively, with 7 bases between them. CDR3 length: 14 residues. The CDR3 loop reads CASSLGPLQETQYF. CDR3 DNA (partial): TGTGCCAGCAGCTTAGGGCCCCTCCAAGAGACC.

This clone was seen many times. With the read ending 3 residues before the CDR3 end, the germline J gene is used to fill in that end. This chain links TRBV4-2 with TRBJ2-5, with TRBD1 matching 7 bases. CDR3 length: 15 amino acids. Trimming took 1 base from V and 3 from J; bases not matched to a gene: 5. In germline, CDR1 is LGHNA, CDR2 YNFKEQ. The chain's CDR3 is CASSQVGQSKETQYF. The DNA read from the CDR3 is TGTGCCAGCAGCCAAGTGGGACAGAGTAAAGAGACC.

This clone was found many times. The CDR3 end is not reached by the read, which stops 3 residues before it; the germline J gene fills it in. The chain joins TRBV19 to TRBJ1-4; D uncertain. Germline-derived CDR1 and CDR2 are LNHDA and SQIVND (reference sequence). Trimming pared 3 bases from V and 4 bases from J, leaving 9 bases between. The CDR3 has 14 residues. CDR3 sequence reads: CASSMGPNNEKLFF. Partial CDR3 DNA: TGTGCCAGTAGTATGGGCCCAAATAATGAAAAA.

The CDR3 DNA, read in part, is TGTGCCAGCAGTTACGCGGGGGCAGGAGCTAACTATGGC. Its protein is CASSYAGAGANYG. The CDR3, in full, reads CASSYAGAGANYGYTF. The chain couples TRBV6-2 or TRBV6-3 to TRBJ1-2, with D possibly TRBD1 on 6 matching bases. The DNA ends 3 residues before the CDR3 does, and the rest of the CDR3 is filled in from the germline J gene. Trimming stripped 2 bases from V and 0 bases from J, with 13 bases between. This CDR3 region has 16 residues. The germline V gene has CDR1 MNHEY and CDR2 SVGEGT.

At least ten counts were recorded for this clone. Read coverage stops 3 residues before the CDR3 terminus; the germline J gene supplies the remainder. The rearrangement links TRBV6-2 or TRBV6-3 to TRBJ2-6; D is unclear. The CDR3 sequence is 13 residues long. The V end was cut by 6 bases, the J end by 10 bases, with 13 bases between. The V gene's germline CDR1 is MNHEY and CDR2 SVGEGT. The CDR3 is CASSLVRSNVLTF. The CDR3 DNA, read in part, is TGTGCCAGCAGCCTCGTCAGGTCGAACGTC.